This T cell receptor beta chain was found in a study of cytomegalovirus exposure and HLA in healthy donors. The PCR made use of 60 Vbeta and 13 Jbeta primers. Sequenced by immunoSEQ multiplex PCR; TCRdb stores in-frame clones only, minus some. The table has tens of thousands of clones, 75% to 85% seen once; the top ten hold roughly 6.8%. The clonotype originates from a human donor in good health. Source material: PBMCs.

CDR3 nucleotide sequence: TGTGCCAGCAGCATGACACAGGGGGAGAAACTGTTTTTT. This translates into CASSMTQGEKLFF. V usage is TRBV7-9 and J usage is TRBJ1-4; 8 bases line up with TRBD1. This CDR3 has 13 residues. V was pared by 5 bases and J by 11 bases, with 7 bases of the junction left unmatched. Germline assignment: CDR1 SEHNR and CDR2 FQNEAQ (reference sequence).